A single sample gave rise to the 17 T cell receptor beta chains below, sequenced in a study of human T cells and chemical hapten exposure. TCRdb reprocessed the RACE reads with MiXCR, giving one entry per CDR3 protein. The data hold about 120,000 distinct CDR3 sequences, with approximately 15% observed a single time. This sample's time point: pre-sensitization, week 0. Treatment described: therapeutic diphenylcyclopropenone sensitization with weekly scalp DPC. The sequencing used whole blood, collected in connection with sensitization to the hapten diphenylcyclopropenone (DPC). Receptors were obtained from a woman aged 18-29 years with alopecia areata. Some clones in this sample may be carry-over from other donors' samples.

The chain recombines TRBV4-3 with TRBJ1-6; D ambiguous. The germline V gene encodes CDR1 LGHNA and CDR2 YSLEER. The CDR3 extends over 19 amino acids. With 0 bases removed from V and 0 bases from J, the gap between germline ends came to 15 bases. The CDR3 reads CASSQEFFARSSYNSPLHF. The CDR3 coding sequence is TGCGCCAGCAGCCAAGAGTTTTTCGCCCGGAGCTCCTATAATTCACCCCTCCACTTT.

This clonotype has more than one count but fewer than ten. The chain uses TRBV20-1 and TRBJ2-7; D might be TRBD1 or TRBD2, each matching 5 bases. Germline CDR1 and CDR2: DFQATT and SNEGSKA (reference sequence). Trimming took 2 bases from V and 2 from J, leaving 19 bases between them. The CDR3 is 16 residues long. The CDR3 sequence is CSARKGAGSRAYEQYF. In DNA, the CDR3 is TGCAGTGCTAGAAAGGGAGCCGGCAGCAGGGCCTACGAGCAGTACTTC.

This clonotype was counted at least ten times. The CDR3 loop reads CASSLGGGRNQPQHF. CDR3 in DNA: TGTGCCAGCAGCTTAGGCGGGGGACGCAATCAGCCCCAGCATTTT. V usage is TRBV7-6 and J usage is TRBJ1-5, with D perhaps matching TRBD1 (5 bases). Looked up from germline, CDR1 is SGHVS and CDR2 is FNYEAQ. Trimming took off 1 base at V and 2 bases at J, with 9 bases between the two ends. There are 15 residues in the CDR3.

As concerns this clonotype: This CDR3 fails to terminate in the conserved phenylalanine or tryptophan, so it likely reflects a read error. DNA of the CDR3: TGTGCCAGCAGTGGCGCCCCCAACTATGGCTACACCATC. Its protein is CASSGAPNYGYTI. J is TRBJ1-2 and V is TRBV25-1; D uncertain. From germline, CDR1 is MGHDK and CDR2 SYGVNS. The V and J ends lost 4 bases and 2 bases respectively, with 8 bases between them. This CDR3 comprises 13 residues.

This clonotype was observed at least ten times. CDR3 loop: CASSQTGSTNEKLFF. CDR3 sequence (DNA): TGTGCCAGCAGCCAGACAGGGAGCACTAATGAAAAACTGTTTTTT. This rearrangement joins TRBV28 to TRBJ1-4; 7 nucleotides match TRBD1. CDR1 and CDR2 from the germline V gene are MDHEN and SYDVKM. The CDR3 runs 15 residues. V lost 6 bases to trimming and J lost 2 bases; unmatched junction nucleotides: 6. The full variable domain, in which reference TRBV28 and TRBJ1-4 provide the parts outside the CDR3, is DVKVTQSSRYLVKRTGEKVFLECVQDMDHENMFWYRQDPGLGLRLIYFSYDVKMKEKGDIPEGYSVSREKKERFSLILESASTNQTSMYLCASSQTGSTNEKLFFGSGTQLSVL.

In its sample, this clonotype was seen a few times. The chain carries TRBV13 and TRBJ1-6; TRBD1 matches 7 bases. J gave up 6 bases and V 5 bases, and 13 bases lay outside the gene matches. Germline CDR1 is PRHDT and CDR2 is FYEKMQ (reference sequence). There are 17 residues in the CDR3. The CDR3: CASSAALWDRSNSPLHF. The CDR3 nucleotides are TGTGCCAGCAGCGCTGCCCTCTGGGACAGAAGTAATTCACCCCTCCACTTT. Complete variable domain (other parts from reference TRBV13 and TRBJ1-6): AAGVIQSPRHLIKEKRETATLKCYPIPRHDTVYWYQQGPGQDPQFLISFYEKMQSDKGSIPDRFSAQQFSDYHSELNMSSLELGDSALYFCASSAALWDRSNSPLHFGNGTRLTVT.

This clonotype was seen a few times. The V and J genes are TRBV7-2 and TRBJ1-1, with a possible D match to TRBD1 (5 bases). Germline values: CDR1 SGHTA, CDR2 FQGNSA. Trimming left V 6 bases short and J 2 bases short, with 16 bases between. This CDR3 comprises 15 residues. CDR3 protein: CASRREGHRNTEAFF. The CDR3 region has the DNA TGTGCCAGCAGGAGGGAGGGGCACCGAAACACTGAAGCTTTCTTT.

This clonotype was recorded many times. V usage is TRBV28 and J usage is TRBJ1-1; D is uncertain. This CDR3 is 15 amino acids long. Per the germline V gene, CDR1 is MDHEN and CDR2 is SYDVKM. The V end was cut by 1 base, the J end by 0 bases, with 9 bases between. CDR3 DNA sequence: TGTGCCAGCAGTTTATATAGCAAGATGAACACTGAAGCTTTCTTT. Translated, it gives CASSLYSKMNTEAFF.

CDR3 sequence: CASSPLPSGGNTIYF. Written as DNA, the CDR3 is TGTGCCAGCTCACCACTGCCTTCGGGAGGAAACACCATATATTTT. The chain is built from TRBV18 and TRBJ1-3; no clear D. Trimming removed 1 base from V and 4 bases from J, with 11 bases in between. Per germline, CDR1 KGHSH and CDR2 LQKENI. The CDR3 contains 15 residues.

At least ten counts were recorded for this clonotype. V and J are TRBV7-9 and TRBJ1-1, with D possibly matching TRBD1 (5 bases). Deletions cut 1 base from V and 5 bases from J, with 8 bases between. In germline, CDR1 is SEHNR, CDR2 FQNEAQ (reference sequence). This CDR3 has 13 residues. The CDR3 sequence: CASSLGGVTEAFF. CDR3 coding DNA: TGTGCCAGCAGCTTAGGAGGGGTTACTGAAGCTTTCTTT.

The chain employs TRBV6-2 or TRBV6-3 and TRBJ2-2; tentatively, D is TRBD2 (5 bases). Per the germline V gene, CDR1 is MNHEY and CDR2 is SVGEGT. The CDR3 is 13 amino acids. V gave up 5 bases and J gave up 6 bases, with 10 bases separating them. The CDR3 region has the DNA TGTGCCAGCAGTCCGGGAAACTCCGGGGAGCTGTTTTTT. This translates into CASSPGNSGELFF.

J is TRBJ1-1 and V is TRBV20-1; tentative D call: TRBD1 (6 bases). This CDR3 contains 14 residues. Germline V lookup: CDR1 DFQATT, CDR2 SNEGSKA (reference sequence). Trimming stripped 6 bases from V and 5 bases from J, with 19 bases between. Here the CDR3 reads CSASTGTFSTEAFF. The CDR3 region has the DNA TGCAGTGCATCAACAGGGACTTTTTCGACTGAAGCTTTCTTT.

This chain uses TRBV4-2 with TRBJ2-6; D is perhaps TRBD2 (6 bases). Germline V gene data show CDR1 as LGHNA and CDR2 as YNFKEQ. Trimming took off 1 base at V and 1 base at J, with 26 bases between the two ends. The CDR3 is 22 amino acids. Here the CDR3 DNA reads TGTGCCAGCAGCCAAGGAACTCGCAGCGGCGGGGTGTTTAAATCTGGGGCCAACGTCCTGACTTTC. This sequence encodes CASSQGTRSGGVFKSGANVLTF.

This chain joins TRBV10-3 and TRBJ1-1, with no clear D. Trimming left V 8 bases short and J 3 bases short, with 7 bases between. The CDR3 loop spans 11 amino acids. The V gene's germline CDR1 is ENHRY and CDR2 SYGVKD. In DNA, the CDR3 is TGTGCCATCCGTCAGGACACTGAAGCTTTCTTT. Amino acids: CAIRQDTEAFF.

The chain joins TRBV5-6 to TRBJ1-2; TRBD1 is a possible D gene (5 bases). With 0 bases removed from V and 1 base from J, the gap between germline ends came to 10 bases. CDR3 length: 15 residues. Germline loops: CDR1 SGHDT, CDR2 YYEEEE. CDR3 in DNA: TGTGCCAGCAGCTTGGTGGTAGGGGTTAACTATGGCTACACCTTC. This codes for CASSLVVGVNYGYTF.

The CDR3 region is CASSFYSMNTEAFF. Here the CDR3 DNA reads TGTGCCAGCAGTTTTTACAGCATGAACACTGAAGCTTTCTTT. The V and J genes are TRBV27 and TRBJ1-1; D is unclear. The V gene lost 3 bases and the J gene lost 0 bases, with 8 bases spanning the gap. The germline V gene has CDR1 MNHEY and CDR2 SMNVEV (reference sequence). CDR3 length equals 14 residues.

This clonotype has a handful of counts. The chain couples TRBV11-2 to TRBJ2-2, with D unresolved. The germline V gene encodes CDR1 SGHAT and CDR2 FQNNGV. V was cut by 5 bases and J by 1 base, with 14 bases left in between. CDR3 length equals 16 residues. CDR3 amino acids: CASSPATYLNTGELFF. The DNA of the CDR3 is TGTGCCAGCAGCCCCGCGACTTACCTGAACACCGGGGAGCTGTTTTTT.